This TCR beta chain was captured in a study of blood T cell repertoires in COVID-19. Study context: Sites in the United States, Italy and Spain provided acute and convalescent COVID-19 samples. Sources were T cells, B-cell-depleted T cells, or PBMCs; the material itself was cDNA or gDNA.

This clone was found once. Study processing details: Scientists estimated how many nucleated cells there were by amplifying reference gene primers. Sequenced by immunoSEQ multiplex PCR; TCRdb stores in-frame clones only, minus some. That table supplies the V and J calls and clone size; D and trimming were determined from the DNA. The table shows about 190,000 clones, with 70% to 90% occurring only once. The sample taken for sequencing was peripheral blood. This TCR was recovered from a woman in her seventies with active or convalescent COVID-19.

The CDR3, as DNA: TGTGCCAGCAGCCTTGGACTAGACCGCACAGATACGCAGTATTTT. Protein product: CASSLGLDRTDTQYF. This rearrangement joins TRBV5-5 to TRBJ2-3; 7 bases match TRBD2. Trimming removed 4 bases from V and 1 base from J; junction bases left unmatched: 6. Per germline, CDR1 SGHKS and CDR2 YYEKEE (reference sequence). The CDR3 extends over 15 amino acids.